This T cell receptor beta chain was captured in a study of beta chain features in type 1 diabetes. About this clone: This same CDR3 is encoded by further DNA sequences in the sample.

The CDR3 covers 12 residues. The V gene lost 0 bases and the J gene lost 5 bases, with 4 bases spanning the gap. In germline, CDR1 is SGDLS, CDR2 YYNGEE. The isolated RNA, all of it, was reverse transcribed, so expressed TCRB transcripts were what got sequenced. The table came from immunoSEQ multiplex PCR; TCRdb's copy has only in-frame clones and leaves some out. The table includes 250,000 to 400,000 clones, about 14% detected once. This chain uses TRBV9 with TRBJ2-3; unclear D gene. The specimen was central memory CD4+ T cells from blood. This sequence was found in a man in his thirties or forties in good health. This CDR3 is CASSVGKDTQYF. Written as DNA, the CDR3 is TGTGCCAGCAGCGTAGGGAAAGATACGCAGTATTTT.